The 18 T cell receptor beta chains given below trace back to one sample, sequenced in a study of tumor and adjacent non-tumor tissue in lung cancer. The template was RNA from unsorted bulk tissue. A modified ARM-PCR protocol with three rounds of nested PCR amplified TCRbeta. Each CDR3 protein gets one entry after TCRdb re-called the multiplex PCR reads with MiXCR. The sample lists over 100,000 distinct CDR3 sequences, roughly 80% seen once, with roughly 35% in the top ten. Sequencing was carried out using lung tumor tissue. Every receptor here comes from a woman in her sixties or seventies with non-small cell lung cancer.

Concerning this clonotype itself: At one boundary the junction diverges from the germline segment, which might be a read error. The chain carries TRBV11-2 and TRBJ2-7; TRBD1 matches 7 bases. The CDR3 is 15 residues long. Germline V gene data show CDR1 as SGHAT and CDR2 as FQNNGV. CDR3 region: CASRLKGQSSYEQYF. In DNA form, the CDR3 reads TGTGCCAGCAGGTTAAAGGGACAGTCCTCCTACGAGCAATACTTC.

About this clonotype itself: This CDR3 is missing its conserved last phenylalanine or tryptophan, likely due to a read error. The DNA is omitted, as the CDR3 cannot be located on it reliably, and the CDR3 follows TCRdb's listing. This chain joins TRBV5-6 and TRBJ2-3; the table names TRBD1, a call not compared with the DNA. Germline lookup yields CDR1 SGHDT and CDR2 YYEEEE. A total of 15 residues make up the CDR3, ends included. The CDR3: CASSLGSHSTDTQCL.

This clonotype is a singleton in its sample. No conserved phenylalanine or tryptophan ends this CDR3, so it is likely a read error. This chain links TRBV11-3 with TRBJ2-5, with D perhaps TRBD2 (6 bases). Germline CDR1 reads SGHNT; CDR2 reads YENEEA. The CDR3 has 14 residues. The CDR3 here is CASKSRESQETQYS. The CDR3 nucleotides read TGTGCCAGCAAAAGTCGGGAGTCCCAAGAGACACAGTACTCC.

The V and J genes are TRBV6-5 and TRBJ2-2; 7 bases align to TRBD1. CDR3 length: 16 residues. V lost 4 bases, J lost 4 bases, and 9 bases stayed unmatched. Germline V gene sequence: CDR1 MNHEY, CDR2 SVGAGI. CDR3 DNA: TGTGCCAGCAGTTCCGGGACAGTTTTGAGCACCGGGGAGCTGTTTTTT. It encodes CASSSGTVLSTGELFF.

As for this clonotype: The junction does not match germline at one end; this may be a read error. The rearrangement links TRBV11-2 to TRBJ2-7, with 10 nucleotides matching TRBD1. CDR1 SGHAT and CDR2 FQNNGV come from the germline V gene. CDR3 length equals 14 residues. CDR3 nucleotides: TGTACCAGCAGTTACCGGGACAGGGGCTACGAGCACTACTTC. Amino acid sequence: CTSSYRDRGYEHYF.

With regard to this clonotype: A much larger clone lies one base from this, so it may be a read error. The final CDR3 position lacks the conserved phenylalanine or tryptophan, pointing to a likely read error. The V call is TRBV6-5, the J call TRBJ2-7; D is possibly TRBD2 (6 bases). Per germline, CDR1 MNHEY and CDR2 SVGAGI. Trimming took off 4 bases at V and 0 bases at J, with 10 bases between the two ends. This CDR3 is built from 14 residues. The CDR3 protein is CASSFSGSSYEQYL. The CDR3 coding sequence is TGTGCCAGCAGTTTCTCCGGGAGCTCCTACGAGCAGTACCTC.

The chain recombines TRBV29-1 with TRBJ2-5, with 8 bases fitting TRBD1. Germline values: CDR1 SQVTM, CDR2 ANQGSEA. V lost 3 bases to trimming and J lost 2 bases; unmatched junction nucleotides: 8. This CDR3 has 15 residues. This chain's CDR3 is CSVDYSGQGQETQYF. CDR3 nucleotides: TGCAGCGTTGATTATAGTGGACAGGGACAAGAGACCCAGTACTTC. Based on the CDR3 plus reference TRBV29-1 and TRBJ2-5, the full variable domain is SAVISQKPSRDICQRGTSLTIQCQVDSQVTMMFWYRQQPGQSLTLIATANQGSEATYESGFVIDKFPISRPNLTFSTLTVSNMSPEDSSIYLCSVDYSGQGQETQYFGPGTRLLVL.

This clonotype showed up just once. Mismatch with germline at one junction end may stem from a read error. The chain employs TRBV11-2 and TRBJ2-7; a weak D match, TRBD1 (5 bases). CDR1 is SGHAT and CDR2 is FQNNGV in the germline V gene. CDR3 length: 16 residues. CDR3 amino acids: CPSSLVLVGPSYEQYF. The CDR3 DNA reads TGTCCCAGCAGCTTAGTATTAGTGGGGCCCTCCTACGAGCAGTACTTC.

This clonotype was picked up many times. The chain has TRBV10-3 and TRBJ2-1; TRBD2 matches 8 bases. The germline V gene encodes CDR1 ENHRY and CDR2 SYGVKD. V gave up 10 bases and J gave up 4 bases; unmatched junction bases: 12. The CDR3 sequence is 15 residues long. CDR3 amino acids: CATGGRGEGYNEQFF. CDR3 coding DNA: TGTGCCACCGGAGGGCGGGGGGAGGGGTACAATGAGCAGTTCTTC.

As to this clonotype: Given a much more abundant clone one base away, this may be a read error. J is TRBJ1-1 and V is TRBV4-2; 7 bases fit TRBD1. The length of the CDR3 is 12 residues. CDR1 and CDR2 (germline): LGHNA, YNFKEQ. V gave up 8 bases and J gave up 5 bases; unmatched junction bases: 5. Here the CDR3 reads CASQGDSTEAFF. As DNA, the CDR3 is TGTGCCAGCCAGGGGGACAGTACTGAAGCTTTCTTT.

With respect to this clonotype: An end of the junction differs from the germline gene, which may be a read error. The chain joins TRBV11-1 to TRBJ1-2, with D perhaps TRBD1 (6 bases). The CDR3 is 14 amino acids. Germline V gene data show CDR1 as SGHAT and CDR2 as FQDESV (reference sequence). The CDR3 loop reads CAGDSQGPLYGYAF. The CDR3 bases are TGTGCCGGCGACTCACAGGGCCCGCTCTATGGCTACGCCTTC.

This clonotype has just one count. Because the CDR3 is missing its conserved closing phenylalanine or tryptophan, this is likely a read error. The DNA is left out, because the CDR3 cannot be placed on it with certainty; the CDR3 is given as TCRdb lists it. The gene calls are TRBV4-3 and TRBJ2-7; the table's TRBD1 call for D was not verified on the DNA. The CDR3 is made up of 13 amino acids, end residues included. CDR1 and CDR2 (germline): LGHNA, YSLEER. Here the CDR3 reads CASSQGQFYEHYL.

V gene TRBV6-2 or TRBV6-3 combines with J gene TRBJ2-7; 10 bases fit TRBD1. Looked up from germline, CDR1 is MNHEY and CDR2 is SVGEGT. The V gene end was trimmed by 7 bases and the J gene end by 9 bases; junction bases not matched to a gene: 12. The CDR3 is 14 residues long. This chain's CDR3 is CASNRRTGGDVQYF. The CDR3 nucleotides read TGTGCCAGCAATCGCCGGACAGGGGGTGACGTGCAGTACTTC.

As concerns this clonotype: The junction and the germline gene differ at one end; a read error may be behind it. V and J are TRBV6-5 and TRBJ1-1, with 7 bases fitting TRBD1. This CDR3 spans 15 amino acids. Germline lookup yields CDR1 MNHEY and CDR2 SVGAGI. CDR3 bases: TGTGCCAGCAGCCCCGAGGGGGCGATGTCCACTGAAACTTTCTTT. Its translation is CASSPEGAMSTETFF.

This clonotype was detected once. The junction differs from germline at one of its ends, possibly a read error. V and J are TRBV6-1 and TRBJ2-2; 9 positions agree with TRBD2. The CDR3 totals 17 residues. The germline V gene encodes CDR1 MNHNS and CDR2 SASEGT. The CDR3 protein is CVSTPFKAGGRGLELFF. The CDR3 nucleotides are TGTGTCAGCACTCCCTTTAAAGCGGGGGGCCGGGGGCTGGAGCTGTTTTTT.

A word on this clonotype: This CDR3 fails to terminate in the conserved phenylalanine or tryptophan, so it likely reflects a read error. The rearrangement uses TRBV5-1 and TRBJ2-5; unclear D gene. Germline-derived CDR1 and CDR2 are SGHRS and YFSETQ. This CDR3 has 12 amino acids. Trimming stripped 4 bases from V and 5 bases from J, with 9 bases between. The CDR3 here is CASSVSLETQYI. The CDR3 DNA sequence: TGCGCCAGCAGCGTGTCCCTGGAGACCCAGTACATC.

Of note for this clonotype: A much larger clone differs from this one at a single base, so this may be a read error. The CDR3 DNA is TGTGCCAGCAGCTTATCTGACTGGCAGAATTTT. Protein sequence: CASSLSDWQNF. This chain connects TRBV11-2 to TRBJ2-3; unclear D gene. The length of the CDR3 is 11 residues. The germline V gene encodes CDR1 SGHAT and CDR2 FQNNGV.

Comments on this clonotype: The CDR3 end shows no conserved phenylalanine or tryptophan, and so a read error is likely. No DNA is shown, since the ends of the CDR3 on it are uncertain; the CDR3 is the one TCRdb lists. CDR3 sequence reads: CASSPRQISGNTIYL. The chain has TRBV11-3 and TRBJ1-3. Germline values: CDR1 SGHNT, CDR2 YENEEA. Including both end residues, the CDR3 is 15 amino acids long.